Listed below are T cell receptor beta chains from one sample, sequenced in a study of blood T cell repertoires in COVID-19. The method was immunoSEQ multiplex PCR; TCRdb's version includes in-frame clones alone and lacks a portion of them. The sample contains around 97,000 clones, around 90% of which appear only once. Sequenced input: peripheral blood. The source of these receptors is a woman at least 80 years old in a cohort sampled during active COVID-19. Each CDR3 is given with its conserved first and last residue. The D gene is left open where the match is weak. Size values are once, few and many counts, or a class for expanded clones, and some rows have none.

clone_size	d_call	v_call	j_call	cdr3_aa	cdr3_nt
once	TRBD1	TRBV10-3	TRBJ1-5	CAISEGQGDQPQHF	TGTGCCATCAGTGAGGGTCAGGGGGATCAGCCCCAGCATTTT
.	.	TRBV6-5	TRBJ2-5	CASSYSRTAQETQYF	TGTGCCAGCAGTTACTCGAGGACAGCACAAGAGACCCAGTACTTC
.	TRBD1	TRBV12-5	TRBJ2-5	CASAGTDYQETQYF	TGTGCTAGTGCCGGGACAGATTACCAAGAGACCCAGTACTTC
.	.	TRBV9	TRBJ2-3	CASSVQGSTDTQYF	TGTGCCAGCAGCGTGCAGGGAAGCACAGATACGCAGTATTTT
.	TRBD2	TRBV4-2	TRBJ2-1	CASSPSPTSGGGYEQFF	TGTGCCAGCAGCCCATCCCCGACTAGCGGGGGGGGCTATGAGCAGTTCTTC
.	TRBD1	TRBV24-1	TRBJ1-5	CATSELDREEGNQPQHF	TGTGCCACCAGTGAACTTGACAGGGAAGAGGGCAATCAGCCCCAGCATTTT
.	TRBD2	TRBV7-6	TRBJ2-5	CASSLMTSGNPGGMETQYF	TGTGCCAGCAGCTTGATGACTAGCGGAAACCCTGGAGGAATGGAGACCCAGTACTTC
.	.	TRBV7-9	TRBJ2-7	CASSLTGDSYEQYF	TGTGCCAGCAGCTTAACGGGGGACTCCTACGAGCAGTACTTC
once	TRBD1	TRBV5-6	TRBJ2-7	CASSQAPGQTHYEQYF	TGTGCCAGCAGCCAAGCACCGGGACAGACACACTACGAGCAGTACTTC
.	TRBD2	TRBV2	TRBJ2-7	CASRSGGGYEQYF	TGTGCCAGCAGAAGCGGGGGGGGCTACGAGCAGTACTTC
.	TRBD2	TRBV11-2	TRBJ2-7	CASSSLRKRGPGEQYF	TGTGCCAGCAGCTCCCTCCGTAAGCGGGGGCCAGGGGAGCAGTACTTC